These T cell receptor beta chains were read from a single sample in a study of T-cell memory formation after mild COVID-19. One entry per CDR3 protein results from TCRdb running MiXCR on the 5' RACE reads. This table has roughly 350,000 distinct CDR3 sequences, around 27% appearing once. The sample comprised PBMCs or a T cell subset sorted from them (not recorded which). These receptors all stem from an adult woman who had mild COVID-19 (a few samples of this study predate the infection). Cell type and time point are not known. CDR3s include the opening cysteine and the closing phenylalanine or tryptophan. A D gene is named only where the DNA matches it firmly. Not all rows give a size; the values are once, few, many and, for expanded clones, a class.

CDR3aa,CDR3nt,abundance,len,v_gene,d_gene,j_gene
CATSGTASYEQYF,TGTGCCACCTCCGGGACAGCTTCTTACGAGCAGTACTTC,few,13,TRBV24-1,TRBD1,TRBJ2-7
CASSARGGNAETQYF,TGCGCCAGCAGCGCACGAGGAGGGAACGCAGAGACCCAGTACTTC,few,15,TRBV5-1,.,TRBJ2-5
CASSPRAGVNYGYTF,TGTGCCAGCTCACCTCGGGCAGGGGTGAACTATGGCTACACCTTC,.,15,TRBV18,.,TRBJ1-2
CASSAGRNEQFF,TGTGCCAGCAGTGCGGGGAGGAATGAGCAGTTCTTC,.,12,TRBV2,.,TRBJ2-1
CSVEYPNTGELFF,TGCAGCGTTGAATACCCCAACACCGGGGAGCTGTTTTTT,.,13,TRBV29-1,.,TRBJ2-2
CSARSAGNTIYF,TGCAGTGCTCGATCGGCTGGAAACACCATATATTTT,many,12,TRBV20-1,.,TRBJ1-3
CSARRQPVGANVLTF,TGCAGTGCCAGAAGACAGCCCGTGGGGGCCAACGTCCTGACTTTC,few,15,TRBV20-1,.,TRBJ2-6
CSVAYSGGGEQFF,TGCAGCGTTGCCTATAGCGGGGGAGGGGAGCAGTTCTTC,.,13,TRBV29-1,TRBD2,TRBJ2-1
CASSLLSGAYNEQFF,TGTGCCAGCAGCCTCCTCAGCGGCGCATACAATGAGCAGTTCTTC,.,15,TRBV14,.,TRBJ2-1
CASSPGQGNTIYF,TGTGCCAGCAGTCCTGGACAGGGAAACACCATATATTTT,few,13,TRBV12-3/TRBV12-4,.,TRBJ1-3
CSASTAMNTEAFF,TGCAGTGCTTCGACAGCCATGAACACTGAAGCTTTCTTT,.,13,TRBV20-1,.,TRBJ1-1
CASSPPLRPNTEAFF,TGTGCCAGCAGCCCCCCGCTCCGACCTAACACTGAAGCTTTCTTT,few,15,TRBV7-9,.,TRBJ1-1
CASSSAMGGNTEAFF,TGCGCCAGCAGCTCTGCAATGGGGGGTAACACTGAAGCTTTCTTT,few,15,TRBV5-1,.,TRBJ1-1
CASSQATYLGTEAFF,TGCGCCAGCAGCCAGGCGACCTACTTGGGGACTGAAGCTTTCTTT,few,15,TRBV4-1,.,TRBJ1-1
CASSTRTQSSYEQYF,TGTGCCAGCAGCACCAGGACTCAATCCTCCTACGAGCAGTACTTC,few,15,TRBV11-2,.,TRBJ2-7
CASSQRPRGDGNTEAFF,TGCGCCAGCAGCCAAAGGCCGCGTGGGGATGGGAACACTGAAGCTTTCTTT,.,17,TRBV4-1,.,TRBJ1-1
CSARDPGGGRPDTQYF,TGCAGTGCTAGAGACCCCGGGGGGGGGCGCCCAGATACGCAGTATTTT,.,16,TRBV20-1,TRBD2,TRBJ2-3
CATSDGMHPANTGELFF,TGTGCCACCAGTGATGGGATGCATCCCGCGAACACCGGGGAGCTGTTTTTT,once,17,TRBV24-1,.,TRBJ2-2
CASSPNRQGVTEAFF,TGTGCCAGCTCACCTAACCGACAGGGGGTTACTGAAGCTTTCTTT,few,15,TRBV18,TRBD1,TRBJ1-1
CASSQGTRDQETQYF,TGCGCCAGCAGCCAAGGGACTAGGGATCAAGAGACCCAGTACTTC,.,15,TRBV4-1,TRBD2,TRBJ2-5